This TCR beta chain was sequenced during a study of CD8+ T cells in alopecia areata. Regarding this clone: Its antigen is unknown.

Germline trimming cut 0 bases from V and 7 bases from J; bases unmatched to any gene: 8. The CDR3 covers 15 residues. Germline V lookup: CDR1 MGHRA, CDR2 YSYEKL. Reverse transcribed after extraction, RNA yielded cDNA as the sequencing template. Produced via immunoSEQ multiplex PCR; TCRdb's table is partial and in-frame only. The table includes over 70,000 clones, approximately 66% detected once. Treatment meaning: oral pan-JAK inhibitor, 5-10 mg twice daily. Whole-study results and caveats: Many expanded lesional clones persisted in scalp and blood during tofacitinib treatment.

This TCR came from a human donor with alopecia areata. The rearrangement uses TRBV4-1 and TRBJ2-7, with 8 bases identical to TRBD2. Source: CD8+ T cells sorted from blood, taken at week 24, from a patient treated with tofacitinib. The CDR3 sequence: CASSQDWRGAGEQYF. The CDR3, as DNA: TGCGCCAGCAGCCAAGATTGGCGGGGGGCAGGGGAGCAGTACTTC.